Listed below are T cell receptor beta chains from one sample, sequenced in a study of T cells in localized non-small cell lung cancer. Only in-frame clones appear in the TCRdb table, and some are missing; sequencing was by immunoSEQ multiplex PCR. Of about 18,000 clones listed, over 75% are singletons. This material consisted of peripheral blood, taken before any cancer treatment. The receptor source for this set is a male donor older than 55 with stage I lung adenocarcinoma. CDR3s include the opening cysteine and the closing phenylalanine or tryptophan. The D gene is left open where the match is weak. A clone size is listed for some rows: how often the clone was seen (once, few, many), or a class if it is expanded.

V: TRBV10-3; D: .; size: .; J: TRBJ1-1; CDR3: CASGGGGRDTEAFF; DNA: TGTGCCAGCGGCGGGGGTGGGCGGGACACTGAAGCTTTCTTT
V: TRBV12-5; D: .; size: few; J: TRBJ2-3; CDR3: CASGLGRDTYFTDTQYF; DNA: TGTGCTAGTGGTTTGGGGCGGGACACCTACTTCACAGATACGCAGTATTTT
V: TRBV7-9; D: .; size: .; J: TRBJ2-2; CDR3: CASSPGGGAGTGELFF; DNA: TGTGCCAGCAGCCCCGGAGGGGGCGCCGGGACCGGGGAGCTGTTTTTT
V: TRBV30; D: TRBD1; size: .; J: TRBJ2-7; CDR3: CAWTTPGTGDSYEQYF; DNA: TGTGCCTGGACGACCCCCGGGACAGGGGACTCCTACGAGCAGTACTTC
V: TRBV18; D: .; size: .; J: TRBJ2-3; CDR3: CASSADLGRGGPDTQYF; DNA: TGTGCCAGCTCAGCCGATTTGGGACGAGGAGGTCCCGATACGCAGTATTTT
V: TRBV29-1; D: .; size: .; J: TRBJ1-4; CDR3: CSVEGHSNEKLFF; DNA: TGCAGCGTTGAGGGCCACTCTAATGAAAAACTGTTTTTT
V: TRBV27; D: TRBD1; size: .; J: TRBJ1-4; CDR3: CASRTSRGRVSNEKLFF; DNA: TGTGCCAGCAGGACTTCCAGGGGGCGCGTTTCTAATGAAAAACTGTTTTTT
V: TRBV7-2; D: .; size: .; J: TRBJ2-1; CDR3: CASSQDRDLSYNEQFF; DNA: TGTGCCAGCAGCCAAGACCGGGACCTCTCCTACAATGAGCAGTTCTTC
V: TRBV29-1; D: .; size: .; J: TRBJ2-3; CDR3: CSGGSTDTQYF; DNA: TGCAGCGGGGGGAGCACAGATACGCAGTATTTT
V: TRBV9; D: .; size: once; J: TRBJ2-3; CDR3: CASSVGPDTQYF; DNA: TGTGCCAGCAGCGTAGGACCTGATACGCAGTATTTT
V: TRBV30; D: TRBD1; size: .; J: TRBJ1-2; CDR3: CAWSGDRVVGGYTF; DNA: TGTGCCTGGAGTGGGGACAGGGTGGTTGGGGGCTACACCTTC
V: TRBV7-9; D: TRBD2; size: .; J: TRBJ2-1; CDR3: CASSLIPSGRDEQFF; DNA: TGTGCCAGCAGCTTAATTCCTAGCGGGAGGGATGAGCAGTTCTTC
V: TRBV29-1; D: TRBD1; size: .; J: TRBJ2-5; CDR3: CSADRGETQYF; DNA: TGCAGCGCAGACAGGGGAGAGACCCAGTACTTC
V: TRBV5-1; D: TRBD2; size: .; J: TRBJ2-1; CDR3: CASSLVPTLAGGPLGNEQFF; DNA: TGCGCCAGCAGCTTGGTGCCTACACTAGCGGGGGGGCCTCTTGGCAATGAGCAGTTCTTC
V: TRBV7-3; D: TRBD2; size: .; J: TRBJ2-3; CDR3: CASSLNPAGAEDTQYF; DNA: TGTGCCAGCAGCTTAAACCCAGCGGGGGCAGAGGATACGCAGTATTTT
V: TRBV10-2; D: TRBD1; size: .; J: TRBJ1-3; CDR3: CASSRGQDGNTIYF; DNA: TGCGCCAGCAGCAGGGGGCAGGATGGAAACACCATATATTTT
V: TRBV7-3; D: TRBD1; size: .; J: TRBJ2-1; CDR3: CAGSTMQGARYNEQFF; DNA: TGTGCCGGCAGCACCATGCAGGGGGCGCGGTACAATGAGCAGTTCTTC
V: TRBV11-1; D: .; size: once; J: TRBJ2-3; CDR3: CASSLRPGGDTQYF; DNA: TGTGCCAGCAGCTTAAGGCCAGGGGGGGATACGCAGTATTTT
V: TRBV5-4; D: .; size: .; J: TRBJ2-2; CDR3: CASSTAGTRNTGELFF; DNA: TGTGCCAGCAGCACGGCCGGGACCCGTAACACCGGGGAGCTGTTTTTT
V: TRBV7-2; D: TRBD1; size: .; J: TRBJ1-2; CDR3: CASSLGLDRGRLYGYTF; DNA: TGTGCCAGCAGCTTAGGCCTGGACAGGGGGCGCCTCTATGGCTACACCTTC
V: TRBV5-1; D: .; size: once; J: TRBJ1-4; CDR3: CASSTDSSDEKLFF; DNA: TGCGCCAGCAGCACCGACAGTTCGGATGAAAAACTGTTTTTT
V: TRBV6-5; D: TRBD2; size: .; J: TRBJ2-7; CDR3: CASLASGGRYEQYF; DNA: TGTGCCAGCTTGGCTAGCGGGGGACGGTACGAGCAGTACTTC
V: TRBV27; D: TRBD1; size: .; J: TRBJ1-5; CDR3: CASSLNRGYQPQHF; DNA: TGTGCCAGCAGTTTAAACAGGGGGTATCAGCCCCAGCATTTT
V: TRBV29-1; D: TRBD2; size: .; J: TRBJ2-5; CDR3: CSPERDYETQYF; DNA: TGCAGCCCCGAGAGGGACTATGAGACCCAGTACTTC
V: TRBV2; D: .; size: .; J: TRBJ1-2; CDR3: CASSQPGAGGYTF; DNA: TGTGCCAGCAGTCAACCGGGGGCGGGGGGCTACACCTTC
V: TRBV5-5; D: TRBD1; size: .; J: TRBJ1-1; CDR3: CASSLDPQQGEAFF; DNA: TGTGCCAGCAGCTTGGACCCCCAACAGGGGGAAGCTTTCTTT